These 14 T cell receptor beta chains share one sample of origin, sequenced in a study of sequential checkpoint blockade in melanoma. Profiling relied on immunoSEQ multiplex PCR, and the TCRdb table lists in-frame clones only, not all of them. The table includes approximately 860 clones, 25% detected once. Described treatment: randomized to nivolumab then ipilimumab (arm A) or the reverse (arm B). The sample was tumor tissue (inferred from file names), taken from a patient given nivolumab and ipilimumab in sequence. Receptors were obtained from a human donor with melanoma.

Comments on this clone: The DNA is left out, because the CDR3 cannot be placed on it with certainty; the CDR3 is given as TCRdb lists it. This chain connects TRBV12-2 to TRBJ2-3; TRBD2 is taken as the D call from the table, unchecked against the DNA. TRBV12-2 is a listed pseudogene. The CDR3 is 16 amino acids in total, end residues counted. This CDR3 reads CASKAWGTGNTHTQYF.

V is TRBV11-3 and J is TRBJ1-2; D is possibly TRBD1 (5 bases). The ends were cut back, 8 bases at V and 2 bases at J, with 18 bases in the middle. Germline lookup yields CDR1 SGHNT and CDR2 YENEEA. This CDR3 contains 15 residues. In DNA form, the CDR3 reads TGTGCCAGCCAACCGGCAGGGCTCGGGAACTATGGCTACACCTTC. Its translation is CASQPAGLGNYGYTF. Based on the CDR3 plus reference TRBV11-3 and TRBJ1-2, the full variable domain is EAGVVQSPRYKIIEKKQPVAFWCNPISGHNTLYWYLQNLGQGPELLIRYENEEAVDDSQLPKDRFSAERLKGVDSTLKIQPAELGDSAVYLCASQPAGLGNYGYTFGSGTRLTVV.

As to this clone: An end of the junction differs from the germline gene, which may be a read error. This chain uses TRBV5-1 with TRBJ1-4; D is possibly TRBD1 (5 bases). The CDR3 runs to 14 residues. Germline lookup yields CDR1 SGHRS and CDR2 YFSETQ. CDR3 coding DNA: TGCGCCAGCAGGTTGGGGCAAACTAATGAAAAACTGTTTTTT. Translating it yields CASRLGQTNEKLFF.

The rearrangement uses TRBV19 and TRBJ2-7; 10 positions match TRBD2. In germline, CDR1 is LNHDA, CDR2 SQIVND (reference sequence). The CDR3 is made up of 14 amino acids. Germline trimming cut 2 bases from V and 2 bases from J; bases unmatched to any gene: 0. CDR3: CASSILAGAYEQYF. The CDR3, as DNA: TGTGCCAGTAGTATACTAGCGGGGGCCTACGAGCAGTACTTC.

This clone was seen only a few times. V is TRBV11-3 and J is TRBJ2-3; 7 bases fit TRBD2. Germline trimming cut 4 bases from V and 5 bases from J; bases unmatched to any gene: 6. From germline, CDR1 is SGHNT and CDR2 YENEEA. The CDR3 has 14 residues. The CDR3 DNA reads as TGTGCCAGCAGCTCCGCAGCGGGGCAAGATACGCAGTATTTT. Protein: CASSSAAGQDTQYF. Filled out from reference TRBV11-3 and TRBJ2-3, the complete variable domain reads EAGVVQSPRYKIIEKKQPVAFWCNPISGHNTLYWYLQNLGQGPELLIRYENEEAVDDSQLPKDRFSAERLKGVDSTLKIQPAELGDSAVYLCASSSAAGQDTQYFGPGTRLTVL.

The chain combines TRBV6-8 with TRBJ2-3; maybe TRBD1 (6 bases). The CDR3 consists of 15 residues. Germline assignment: CDR1 MNHGY and CDR2 SAAAGT. V lost 4 bases to trimming and J lost 2 bases, with 13 bases between them. CDR3 DNA: TGTGCCAGCAGTTCGGCAGGGGACAACACAGATACGCAGTATTTT. It yields the protein CASSSAGDNTDTQYF.

This clone occurred a few times. The gene calls are TRBV19 and TRBJ1-4; 7 bases are shared with TRBD1. The length of the CDR3 is 14 residues. With 8 bases clipped from V and 4 bases from J, the junction kept 7 bases outside the gene matches. Germline loops: CDR1 LNHDA, CDR2 SQIVND (reference sequence). CDR3 DNA: TGTGCCAGTGGGAACAGGGGCCTTAATGAAAAACTGTTTTTT. It yields the protein CASGNRGLNEKLFF.

This clone was counted a few times. The J gene is TRBJ2-7, the V gene TRBV9; maybe TRBD1 (6 bases). CDR3 length equals 15 residues. CDR1 and CDR2 from the germline V gene are SGDLS and YYNGEE. V dropped 0 bases and J dropped 4 bases, with 14 bases sitting between them. The CDR3 DNA reads as TGTGCCAGCAGCGTAGGGATAACAGGGCGGTACGAGCAGTACTTC. This sequence encodes CASSVGITGRYEQYF.

This clone was counted a few times. The chain has TRBV10-3 and TRBJ1-6; 7 nucleotides match TRBD1. CDR3 length: 18 amino acids. The trim removed 5 bases at V and 0 bases at J, leaving 10 bases unmatched. In germline, CDR1 is ENHRY, CDR2 SYGVKD. As DNA, the CDR3 is TGTGCCATCAGTACCAATTTAGGGGGCAGCTCCTATAATTCACCCCTCCACTTT. Protein product: CAISTNLGGSSYNSPLHF.

This clone is labeled as large. The chain couples TRBV11-3 to TRBJ2-7; D gene uncertain. CDR1 and CDR2 from the germline V gene are SGHNT and YENEEA. Trimming left V 5 bases short and J 0 bases short, with 14 bases between. This CDR3 region has 15 residues. CDR3 region: CASSGPSPGSYEQYF. The CDR3, as DNA: TGTGCCAGCAGCGGCCCCTCCCCTGGCTCCTACGAGCAGTACTTC.

The DNA of the CDR3 is TGCGCCAGCAGCAGGAGTTGGGTTGGAAACACCATATATTTT. It translates to CASSRSWVGNTIYF. This rearrangement joins TRBV5-1 to TRBJ1-3; the D is unclear. Germline V gene lookup returns CDR1 SGHRS and CDR2 YFSETQ. The length of the CDR3 is 14 residues. Trimming pared 4 bases from V and 3 bases from J, leaving 11 bases between.

This chain uses TRBV29-1 with TRBJ2-7; D uncertain. Trimming took off 4 bases at V and 5 bases at J, with 12 bases between the two ends. The V gene's germline CDR1 is SQVTM and CDR2 ANQGSEA. This CDR3 spans 12 amino acids. This CDR3 is CSVAIQDDEQYF. The CDR3 DNA follows: TGCAGCGTTGCGATTCAGGATGACGAGCAGTACTTC.

The chain has TRBV5-1 and TRBJ2-5; maybe TRBD2 (6 bases). The CDR3 sequence is 14 residues long. The ends were cut back, 4 bases at V and 5 bases at J, with 15 bases in the middle. Germline CDR1 SGHRS, CDR2 YFSETQ. CDR3 sequence (DNA): TGCGCCAGCAGCCCATTCCCGGGGGATGAGACCCAGTACTTC. Translation gives CASSPFPGDETQYF.

This clone was detected only a few times. The chain is built from TRBV23-1 and TRBJ2-7, with TRBD1 matching over 7 bases. TRBV23-1 is identified as an open reading frame with a role that is uncertain. J was trimmed by 7 bases and V by 6 bases; bases with no gene match: 9. This CDR3 spans 13 amino acids. CDR3 protein: CASSQIGGAEQYF. The CDR3 DNA follows: TGCGCCAGCAGCCAAATAGGGGGCGCAGAGCAGTACTTC.